Listed here are 9 T cell receptor beta chains from one sample, sequenced in a study of T cell responses to AZD1222 COVID-19 vaccine. Repertoires were generated with immunoSEQ multiplex PCR, while TCRdb's copy carries only in-frame clones and drops some. The sample yields about 78,000 clones, approximately 85% seen once. The specimen was peripheral blood, collected on day 0 of MenACWY control vaccination. All receptors derive from an adult in good health.

V and J are TRBV19 and TRBJ1-2; D not certain. V was pared by 7 bases and J by 0 bases, with 18 bases between. CDR3 size: 16 residues. Per germline, CDR1 LNHDA and CDR2 SQIVND (reference sequence). In nucleotides, the CDR3 is TGTGCCAGTAAATTCACAAGGGCCTTCACTAACTATGGCTACACCTTC. It codes for CASKFTRAFTNYGYTF. The variable domain in full, completed from reference TRBV19 and TRBJ1-2, reads DGGITQSPKYLFRKEGQNVTLSCEQNLNHDAMYWYRQDPGQGLRLIYYSQIVNDFQKGDIAEGYSVSREKKESFPLTVTSAQKNPTAFYLCASKFTRAFTNYGYTFGSGTRLTVV.

This sequence joins TRBV30 and TRBJ2-3; 7 positions match TRBD1. The CDR3 consists of 15 residues. After removal of 0 bases from V and 5 bases from J, the junction contained 8 bases not matched to a gene. The germline V gene has CDR1 GTSNPN and CDR2 SVGIG (reference sequence). As DNA, the CDR3 is TGTGCCTGGAGTGTACAACAGGGGTTCCAAGATACGCAGTATTTT. Translating gives CAWSVQQGFQDTQYF.

The genes are TRBV11-3 and TRBJ1-6; unclear D gene. Looked up from germline, CDR1 is SGHNT and CDR2 is YENEEA. With 6 bases removed from V and 5 bases from J, the gap between germline ends came to 11 bases. This CDR3 has 14 amino acids. CDR3 region: CASRGRRHNSPLHF. CDR3 in DNA: TGTGCCAGCAGAGGGAGGCGCCATAATTCACCCCTCCACTTT.

This clone showed up just a few times. The chain couples TRBV3-1 (or the pseudogene TRBV3-2) to TRBJ2-5, with 7 positions matching TRBD1. CDR3 size: 15 residues. The germline gives CDR1 LGHDT, CDR2 YNNKEL (reference sequence). V lost 4 bases and J lost 0; bases outside the gene matches: 5. DNA of the CDR3: TGTGCCAGCAGCCCTACCGGGACAGACCAAGAGACCCAGTACTTC. Its protein product is CASSPTGTDQETQYF.

The chain recombines TRBV24-1 with TRBJ2-7; D possibly uses TRBD1 or TRBD2 (5 bases each). The germline CDR1 and CDR2 sequences are KGHDR and SFDVKD. V gave up 5 bases and J gave up 2 bases, with 15 bases separating them. The CDR3 has 15 amino acids. CDR3 protein: CATSAPGTATYEQYF. The DNA of the CDR3 is TGTGCCACCAGTGCCCCCGGGACCGCTACCTACGAGCAGTACTTC.

The chain employs TRBV19 and TRBJ1-1; D may be TRBD1 (6 bases). The CDR3 is 14 amino acids. The germline CDR1 and CDR2 sequences are LNHDA and SQIVND (reference sequence). Between the trimmed V and J ends, which lost 6 bases and 0 bases, there was a span of 11 bases. CDR3 nucleotide sequence: TGTGCCAGTAGGACAACAGGGCTGAACACTGAAGCTTTCTTT. This gives the protein CASRTTGLNTEAFF. Supplemented by reference TRBV19 and TRBJ1-1, the full variable domain reads DGGITQSPKYLFRKEGQNVTLSCEQNLNHDAMYWYRQDPGQGLRLIYYSQIVNDFQKGDIAEGYSVSREKKESFPLTVTSAQKNPTAFYLCASRTTGLNTEAFFGQGTRLTVV.

The rearrangement uses TRBV11-2 and TRBJ1-1; tentative D call: TRBD1 (6 bases). This CDR3 is built from 17 residues. V gave up 1 base and J gave up 0 bases, with 15 bases separating them. Germline-derived CDR1 and CDR2 are SGHAT and FQNNGV. The CDR3 nucleotides read TGTGCCAGCAGCTTAGCGGGGGCGACAGCTTTGAACACTGAAGCTTTCTTT. It translates to CASSLAGATALNTEAFF. Full variable domain (missing parts from reference TRBV11-2 and TRBJ1-1): EAGVAQSPRYKIIEKRQSVAFWCNPISGHATLYWYQQILGQGPKLLIQFQNNGVVDDSQLPKDRFSAERLKGVDSTLKIQPAKLEDSAVYLCASSLAGATALNTEAFFGQGTRLTVV.

Comments on this clone: In the same sample, other DNA sequences code for this CDR3. V gene TRBV11-2 combines with J gene TRBJ2-2; possible D gene TRBD2, 5 bases. Germline V gene lookup returns CDR1 SGHAT and CDR2 FQNNGV. This CDR3 is built from 14 residues. Trimming pared 5 bases from V and 1 base from J, leaving 8 bases between. The DNA of the CDR3 is TGTGCCAGCAGCAGACGGGGGAACACCGGGGAGCTGTTTTTT. It codes for CASSRRGNTGELFF.

This clone was counted a few times. The chain joins TRBV2 to TRBJ1-2; D remains ambiguous. The ends were cut back, 8 bases at V and 2 bases at J, with 12 bases in the middle. This CDR3 region has 13 residues. Germline-derived CDR1 and CDR2 are SNHLY and FYNNEI. The CDR3, as DNA: TGTGCCAGCCGTAGGGCCCAGAACTATGGCTACACCTTC. It codes for CASRRAQNYGYTF.